Listed below are T cell receptor beta chains from one sample, sequenced in a study of T cells in Graves' hyperthyroidism and ophthalmopathy. TCRdb passed the multiplex PCR reads through MiXCR, listing each CDR3 protein once. Among 410,000 or so distinct CDR3 sequences listed, 14% to 15% were seen once. The sample was blood. The receptor set was obtained from a man in his late teens or twenties with Graves' ophthalmopathy. CDR3s include the opening cysteine and the closing phenylalanine or tryptophan. A D gene is named only where the DNA matches it firmly. Only part of the rows carry a size: once, few, many, or a class if the clone is expanded.

TRBJ1-2 TRBV5-1 TRBD1 many TGCGCCAGCGGGGGATTAGGGACAGATTCCTCGAAGACTTACTATGGCTACACCTTC CASGGLGTDSSKTYYGYTF
TRBJ2-7 TRBV6-1 . many TGTGCCAGCAGTTCGGGGGAGTACTACGAGCAGTACTTC CASSSGEYYEQYF
TRBJ2-3 TRBV5-4 . . TGTGCCAGCAGCTTGGGACTTGAGTGGACAGATACGCAGTATTTT CASSLGLEWTDTQYF
TRBJ2-7 TRBV4-2 TRBD2 . TGTGCCAGCAGCCAAGAGACGGGAGGGCCTGATGAGCAGTACTTC CASSQETGGPDEQYF
TRBJ2-2 TRBV29-1 . many TGCAGCCTCAGTGACGCGAACACCGGGGAGCTGTTTTTT CSLSDANTGELFF
TRBJ2-7 TRBV12-3/TRBV12-4 . many TGTGCCAGCAGTACGGGACCGACTTCCTACGAGCAGTACTTC CASSTGPTSYEQYF
TRBJ2-4 TRBV28 TRBD2 . TGTGCCAGCAGTTCGGGGGGGGCGGAGGCCAAAAACATTCAGTACTTC CASSSGGAEAKNIQYF
TRBJ2-2 TRBV12-3/TRBV12-4 TRBD2 . TGTGCCAGCAGTTTCAGCGGGGTCGGGGAGCTGTTTTTT CASSFSGVGELFF
TRBJ2-5 TRBV6-1 . many TGTGCCAGCAGTGACCCCAGCTCCCAGTACTTC CASSDPSSQYF
TRBJ2-1 TRBV7-3 TRBD1 . TGTGCCAGTTCTCACAGGGGGCACAATGAGCAGTTCTTC CASSHRGHNEQFF
TRBJ2-1 TRBV7-2 . many TGTGCCAGCAGTCAAGGGCAAAACAATGAGCAGTTCTTC CASSQGQNNEQFF
TRBJ2-1 TRBV11-2 . many TGTGCCAGCAGCTTAGTGACGCGCAGCTCCTACAATGAGCAGTTCTTC CASSLVTRSSYNEQFF
TRBJ2-5 TRBV29-1 TRBD1 many TGCAGCGTTGCCGGGACAGCGTATTTCGGGGCTCAAGAGACCCAGTACTTC CSVAGTAYFGAQETQYF
TRBJ2-7 TRBV29-1 . many TGCAGCTTCGGAGGGTTCAACGAGCAGTACTTC CSFGGFNEQYF
TRBJ2-5 TRBV11-2 TRBD2 once TGTGCCAGCAGCTTAGTGGCTAGCGGGAGGGCCGAGAAGACCCAGTACTTC CASSLVASGRAEKTQYF
TRBJ1-4 TRBV7-6 . many TGTGCCAGCAGCTTAGCTCCGGGGGGCGAAGGCACTAATGAAAAACTGTTTTTT CASSLAPGGEGTNEKLFF
TRBJ2-2 TRBV7-9 . many TGTGCCAGCAGCGCCCCACAGGGTGTTGACGGGGAGCTGTTTTTT CASSAPQGVDGELFF
TRBJ2-2 TRBV7-7 TRBD2 once TGTGCTAGCAGGTTGACTAGCGGGATTGGCGGGGAGCTGTTTTTT CASRLTSGIGGELFF
TRBJ2-5 TRBV12-3/TRBV12-4 . many TGTGCCAGCAGTCTCCCCCGCGCGGTACAAGAGACCCAGTACTTC CASSLPRAVQETQYF
TRBJ1-2 TRBV7-9 . many TGTGCCAGCAGCCTATCCGGATCAGGAAACTATGGCTACACCTTC CASSLSGSGNYGYTF
TRBJ1-3 TRBV13 . . TGTGCCCGCCGTAGCTCTGGAAACACCATATATTTT CARRSSGNTIYF
TRBJ2-5 TRBV7-9 . many TGTGCCAGCAGCTTACGGAGCAAGTACCAAGAGACCCAGTACTTC CASSLRSKYQETQYF
TRBJ2-7 TRBV27 . many TGTGCCAGCAGTCCCCAATACGAGCAGTACTTC CASSPQYEQYF
TRBJ2-7 TRBV12-3/TRBV12-4 . many TGTGCCAGCAGTCCCGGACCCTTTTCATCCTACGAGCAGTACTTC CASSPGPFSSYEQYF
TRBJ1-1 TRBV6-1 . . TGTGCCAGCTTTAGGACCGACAGGACTGAAGCTTTCTTT CASFRTDRTEAFF
TRBJ2-5 TRBV9 . few TGTGCCAGCAGCGTAGACTCGGGAGAGACCCAGTACTTC CASSVDSGETQYF
TRBJ1-2 TRBV11-2 TRBD1 many TGTGCCAGCAGCCCGAAGCAGGGGGCGCATGGCTACACCTTC CASSPKQGAHGYTF
TRBJ1-5 TRBV19 TRBD1 . TGTGCCAGTAGACAGGGGGTAAATCAGCCCCAGCATTTT CASRQGVNQPQHF
TRBJ2-7 TRBV29-1 . many TGCAGCGCCGAGGGGACGGACAGCTCCTACGAGCAGTACTTC CSAEGTDSSYEQYF
TRBJ1-5 TRBV2 . many TGTGCCAGCAGTGGGGGTCTTCAGCCCCAGCATTTT CASSGGLQPQHF
TRBJ2-3 TRBV5-1 . few TGCGCCAGCAGCTCCATAGACAGGCTGGTCACAGATACGCAGTATTTT CASSSIDRLVTDTQYF
TRBJ2-1 TRBV30 . many TGTGCCTGGAGTGATATGGGAATCAGTGAGCAGTTCTTC CAWSDMGISEQFF
TRBJ2-3 TRBV11-3 . few TGTGCCAGCAGCCCGCGTTTAGCTTCTGATACGCAGTATTTT CASSPRLASDTQYF
TRBJ2-3 TRBV5-1 . few TGCGCCAGCACCAAAACGTCGACCGGCGACTCTAGCACAGATACGCAGTATTTT CASTKTSTGDSSTDTQYF
TRBJ2-1 TRBV6-6 TRBD2 many TGTGCCAGCAGTTACTCAGCGGGAGAGGACAATGAGCAGTTCTTC CASSYSAGEDNEQFF
TRBJ2-1 TRBV6-5 . . TGTGCCAGCAGTTACCAAAGGAATGAGCAGTTCTTC CASSYQRNEQFF
TRBJ2-7 TRBV6-2/TRBV6-3 . many TGTGCCAGCAGTTACTCTAGCGTCGAGCAGTACTTC CASSYSSVEQYF
TRBJ2-2 TRBV29-1 . many TGCAGCGTGGGGGGCACCGAAAGGAACACCGGGGAGCTGTTTTTT CSVGGTERNTGELFF
TRBJ1-2 TRBV5-1 . many TGCGCCAGCAGCCTTTCGACGGAATATGGCTACACCTTC CASSLSTEYGYTF
TRBJ2-1 TRBV7-9 . many TGTGCCAGCAGCCTTCCCGATTGGGATGAGCAGTTCTTC CASSLPDWDEQFF
TRBJ2-2 TRBV6-5 . . TGTGCCAGCAGTTTCAGGCCCTATGAGGAGGGGGAGCTGTTTTTT CASSFRPYEEGELFF
TRBJ2-1 TRBV20-1 . many TGCAGTGCTGTAAACGCAGAGGGCTCCTACAATGAGCAGTTCTTC CSAVNAEGSYNEQFF
TRBJ2-5 TRBV7-8 . many TGTGCCAGCAGACCGTCGGTAGGGACCCAGTACTTC CASRPSVGTQYF
TRBJ1-1 TRBV7-3 TRBD1 . TGTGCCAGCAGCCCCTCTCTGACAGGGGCCACTGAAGCTTTCTTT CASSPSLTGATEAFF
TRBJ1-1 TRBV20-1 . many TGCAGTGCGCTTGACACTGAAGCTTTCTTT CSALDTEAFF
TRBJ2-5 TRBV6-2/TRBV6-3 . many TGTGCCAGCAGTTACTCCGTGACACCTTCAGAGACCCAGTACTTC CASSYSVTPSETQYF
TRBJ1-3 TRBV5-1 . . TGCGCCAGCAGCTTGGGTCCTCTATACGGCTCTGGAAACACCATATACTTT CASSLGPLYGSGNTIYF
TRBJ2-3 TRBV7-3 . few TGTGCCAGCAGCTTAGGGACACAAAGCACAGATACGCAGTATTTT CASSLGTQSTDTQYF
TRBJ2-3 TRBV11-2 TRBD1 many TGTGCCAGTGACACGGGACAGAGCACAGATACGCAGTATTTT CASDTGQSTDTQYF
TRBJ1-1 TRBV6-1 . few TGTGCCAGCAGTGGCACCAGCTCGCAATGGATGGCTTTCTTT CASSGTSSQWMAFF
TRBJ2-1 TRBV10-2 TRBD2 many TGCGCCAGCAGTACAGGGACTAGCTACAATGAGCAGTTCTTC CASSTGTSYNEQFF
TRBJ1-2 TRBV19 TRBD1 few TGTGCCAGTAGTATCGGCGCAGGGGGCACCTATGGCTACACCTTC CASSIGAGGTYGYTF
TRBJ1-2 TRBV20-1 . many TGCAGTGCTAGTGCCCCGGGCTATGGCTACACCTTC CSASAPGYGYTF
TRBJ1-1 TRBV9 . many TGTGCCAGCAGCGTAGGCGGACACGACACTGAAGCTTTCTTT CASSVGGHDTEAFF
TRBJ2-5 TRBV11-1 . many TGTGCCAGCAGCTTAGGGGATGTGGAGACCCAGTACTTC CASSLGDVETQYF